This T cell receptor beta chain stems from a study of blood T cell repertoires in COVID-19. The wider study: Acute and convalescent COVID-19 samples came from the United States, Italy and Spain. PBMCs, B-cell-depleted T cells, or T cells provided the cDNA or gDNA that made up the material.

The CDR3 runs 16 residues. Trimming pared 0 bases from V and 3 bases from J, leaving 16 bases between. The V gene's germline CDR1 is SGHRS and CDR2 YFSETQ. Per the authors' pipeline: Estimation of nucleated cell counts was performed using reference gene primer amplification. The assay was immunoSEQ multiplex PCR, and TCRdb's table has in-frame clones only and misses some. The V and J calls and the clone size are those of that table, but D and trimming were determined from the DNA. The data hold under 30,000 clones, with 75% to 90% observed a single time. This chain uses TRBV5-1 with TRBJ2-7, with D perhaps matching TRBD1 (6 bases). This sequence was found in a human donor with acute or convalescent COVID-19. The donor label of this sample is uncertain. The sequencing input was peripheral blood. The CDR3 is CASSLALGGVGYEQYF. CDR3 nucleotide sequence: TGCGCCAGCAGCTTGGCCTTAGGGGGAGTGGGCTACGAGCAGTACTTC.